This is a list of T cell receptor beta chains from one sample in a study of beta chain features in type 1 diabetes. TCRdb's copy holds only in-frame clones and misses some; the assay was immunoSEQ multiplex PCR. This sample has 130,000 to 150,000 clones; 6.5% to 8.5% occur once, and the top ten carry about 1.3%. Sequenced: central memory CD4+ T cells from blood. Receptors originate from a woman in her 30s in good health. CDR3s include the opening cysteine and the closing phenylalanine or tryptophan. A D gene is named only where the DNA matches it firmly. Size values are once, few and many counts, or a class for expanded clones, and some rows have none.

TRBV5-5	few	15	-	TRBJ2-3	CASSFSPRSTDTQYF	TGTGCCAGCAGCTTTTCCCCCCGGAGCACAGATACGCAGTATTTT
TRBV6-1	few	15	TRBD1	TRBJ2-1	CASSSRDRGVGEQFF	TGTGCCAGCAGCTCCCGGGACAGGGGTGTTGGTGAGCAGTTCTTC
TRBV27	few	14	TRBD2	TRBJ2-7	CASRVPGLAGVFHF	TGTGCCAGCAGAGTTCCTGGACTAGCGGGAGTTTTCCACTTC
TRBV6-6	few	13	-	TRBJ2-3	CASDSLGTDTQYF	TGTGCCAGCGATAGCTTGGGCACAGATACGCAGTATTTT
TRBV5-1	many	15	TRBD2	TRBJ2-7	CASSLRTSGPYEQYF	TGCGCCAGCAGCCTCAGGACTAGCGGCCCCTACGAGCAGTACTTC
TRBV10-3	-	15	-	TRBJ2-1	CAISERSNFYNEQFF	TGTGCCATCAGTGAGCGGTCTAATTTCTACAATGAGCAGTTCTTC
TRBV7-2	few	13	-	TRBJ2-1	CASSISGVNEQFF	TGTGCCAGCAGCATCTCCGGGGTGAATGAGCAGTTCTTC
TRBV11-2	many	17	TRBD2	TRBJ2-4	CASSLSGAGVGQNIQYF	TGTGCCAGCAGCTTAAGTGGAGCGGGAGTAGGCCAAAACATTCAGTACTTC
TRBV6-1	-	15	TRBD2	TRBJ2-3	CASSVLAGGEDTQYF	TGTGCCAGCAGCGTGCTAGCGGGAGGCGAGGATACGCAGTATTTT
TRBV18	few	15	-	TRBJ2-1	CASSPTGRETNEQFF	TGTGCCAGCTCACCAACCGGCCGGGAAACCAATGAGCAGTTCTTC
TRBV6-6	-	13	-	TRBJ2-3	CASSKLRADTQYF	TGTGCCAGCAGTAAACTGAGGGCAGATACGCAGTATTTT
TRBV7-2	few	14	TRBD2	TRBJ2-1	CASSLRREGGEQFF	TGTGCCAGCAGCTTACGGCGGGAGGGCGGTGAGCAGTTCTTC
TRBV9	-	17	-	TRBJ2-1	CASSINRDTYSYNEQFF	TGTGCCAGCAGCATCAACCGGGACACCTACTCCTACAATGAGCAGTTCTTC
TRBV6-6	-	15	TRBD2	TRBJ2-7	CASSYRTSGMLEQYF	TGTGCCAGCAGTTACCGGACTAGCGGGATGCTCGAGCAGTACTTC
TRBV5-1	-	15	TRBD1	TRBJ2-1	CASSLGGQGINEQFF	TGCGCCAGCAGCTTGGGTGGACAGGGGATCAATGAGCAGTTCTTC
TRBV7-8	-	14	TRBD1	TRBJ1-2	CASSLGTGDYGYTF	TGTGCCAGCAGCTTAGGGACAGGGGACTATGGCTACACCTTC
TRBV7-2	-	17	TRBD1	TRBJ1-5	CASSATGGMVSNQPQHF	TGTGCCAGCAGCGCCACAGGGGGCATGGTTAGCAATCAGCCCCAGCATTTT
TRBV7-2	many	17	TRBD2	TRBJ2-5	CASSLGGLAGGKETQYF	TGTGCCAGCAGCTTAGGAGGACTAGCGGGGGGGAAGGAGACCCAGTACTTC
TRBV11-3	-	13	-	TRBJ2-2	CASSNPVTGELFF	TGTGCCAGCAGCAATCCAGTCACCGGGGAGCTGTTTTTT
TRBV28	-	14	TRBD2	TRBJ2-1	CASGAGGDGNEQFF	TGTGCCAGCGGGGCGGGAGGGGATGGTAATGAGCAGTTCTTC
TRBV10-3	-	15	TRBD2	TRBJ2-7	CATKSPGGSSYEQYF	TGTGCCACTAAAAGTCCGGGCGGGAGCTCCTACGAGCAGTACTTC
TRBV5-8	few	16	-	TRBJ2-1	CASSFLLHSSYNEQFF	TGTGCCAGCAGCTTTTTACTCCATAGCTCCTACAATGAGCAGTTCTTC
TRBV5-1	many	12	-	TRBJ2-7	CASSSGYYEQYF	TGCGCCAGCAGTTCGGGGTACTACGAGCAGTACTTC
TRBV11-3	many	15	TRBD2	TRBJ2-7	CASSLSGGSSYEQYF	TGTGCCAGCAGCCTTAGCGGGGGAAGCTCCTACGAGCAGTACTTC
TRBV4-2	few	15	TRBD1	TRBJ1-1	CASSLNRGLGTEAFF	TGTGCCAGCAGCTTGAACAGGGGGCTGGGCACTGAAGCTTTCTTT
TRBV7-2	few	14	TRBD2	TRBJ2-2	CASSWTSATGELFF	TGTGCCAGCAGTTGGACTAGCGCCACCGGGGAGCTGTTTTTT
TRBV7-2	-	15	-	TRBJ1-5	CASSLEANRAQAQHF	TGTGCCAGCAGCTTAGAGGCAAATCGGGCACAGGCCCAGCATTTT
TRBV6-6	few	14	-	TRBJ2-5	CASRPTGSQETQYF	TGTGCCAGCAGACCGACAGGTTCCCAAGAGACCCAGTACTTC
TRBV28	-	17	TRBD2	TRBJ2-3	CASSSSGLAGGLDTQYF	TGTGCCAGCAGTTCCTCGGGACTAGCGGGAGGGCTGGATACGCAGTATTTT
TRBV6-1	-	14	-	TRBJ1-1	CASYSDRWNTEAFF	TGTGCCAGCTATTCGGACAGATGGAACACTGAAGCTTTCTTT
TRBV28	few	14	-	TRBJ2-1	CASTRAGAYNEQFF	TGTGCCAGCACCCGAGCGGGTGCCTACAATGAGCAGTTCTTC
TRBV7-9	-	16	TRBD2	TRBJ2-1	CASSATSGRAGNEQFF	TGTGCCAGCAGCGCAACTAGCGGGAGGGCCGGGAATGAGCAGTTCTTC
TRBV6-6	few	14	-	TRBJ2-3	CAGGASRDTDTQYF	TGTGCCGGCGGGGCTAGCCGAGACACAGATACGCAGTATTTT
TRBV28	-	17	TRBD1	TRBJ1-5	CASSTRQGAYSNQPQHF	TGTGCCAGCAGTACCAGACAGGGGGCCTATAGCAATCAGCCCCAGCATTTT
TRBV15	-	17	TRBD1	TRBJ1-3	CATSRALGQGQGNTIYF	TGTGCCACCAGCAGAGCCCTAGGACAGGGGCAAGGAAACACCATATATTTT
TRBV6-1	-	17	TRBD2	TRBJ2-2	CASSEVFTSGSGGELFF	TGTGCCAGCAGTGAAGTTTTTACTAGCGGGAGCGGCGGGGAGCTGTTTTTT
TRBV30	many	13	TRBD1	TRBJ1-2	CAWHRDRPYGYTF	TGTGCCTGGCACCGGGACAGGCCCTATGGCTACACCTTC